A single sample is the source of the 3 T cell receptor beta chains below, sequenced in a study of tumor and adjacent non-tumor tissue in lung cancer. The template was RNA from unsorted bulk tissue. More than 3 cm separated this lung sample from the edge of the tumor. A modified ARM-PCR protocol with three rounds of nested PCR amplified TCRbeta. Each CDR3 protein gets one entry after TCRdb re-called the multiplex PCR reads with MiXCR. This sample has around 80,000 distinct CDR3 sequences, with 76% found just once. The sequenced sample was distant non-tumor lung tissue. These TCRs come from a man between 70 and 80 years old with non-small cell lung cancer.

As to this clonotype: The CDR3 does not end in the conserved phenylalanine or tryptophan, so this is likely a read error. V and J are TRBV20-1 and TRBJ2-1; D tentatively fits TRBD1 or TRBD2 (6 bases each). The CDR3 consists of 15 residues. V lost 0 bases, J lost 12 bases, and 21 bases lay in between. Germline V lookup: CDR1 DFQATT, CDR2 SNEGSKA (reference sequence). CDR3 DNA: TGCAGTGCTAGAGATCTGCCTAGAGGGGGGTCTGGGCAGTTCTTA. As protein: CSARDLPRGGSGQFL.

The chain joins TRBV5-6 to TRBJ2-3; D unclear. The CDR3 is 14 residues long. Trimming left V 8 bases short and J 0 bases short, with 13 bases between. In germline, CDR1 is SGHDT, CDR2 YYEEEE. DNA for the CDR3: TGTGCCAGGAACTCGACTCCCAGCACAGATACGCAGTATTTT. The encoded protein is CARNSTPSTDTQYF.

Worth noting for this clonotype: The missing conserved phenylalanine or tryptophan at the end of this CDR3 makes a read error likely. It is unclear where the CDR3 begins or ends on the DNA, so no DNA is shown, and the CDR3 is as TCRdb lists it. This chain joins TRBV20-1 and TRBJ1-5; whether TRBD1, the table's D call, matches the DNA was not checked. The CDR3 spans 14 residues, counting both ends. CDR1 DFQATT and CDR2 SNEGSKA come from the germline V gene (reference sequence). CDR3 residues: CSAQIPGENQPQHL.